The 15 T cell receptor beta chains below were found in one sample sequenced in a study of T cells in Graves' hyperthyroidism and ophthalmopathy. Authors of the study amplified TCR beta CDR3 regions from RNA transcripts. The HTBI set primed first-round TCR CDR3 RT-PCR. A single record per CDR3 protein comes from TCRdb applying MiXCR to the multiplex PCR reads. The table lists around 250,000 distinct CDR3 sequences, roughly 14% of them singletons. Sequencing was carried out using blood. These receptors were collected from a middle-aged woman with Graves' hyperthyroidism that later progressed to Graves' ophthalmopathy.

This clonotype was counted at least ten times. This sequence joins TRBV19 and TRBJ2-2; 7 positions agree with TRBD1. The CDR3 extends over 13 amino acids. J was trimmed by 2 bases and V by 10 bases; bases with no gene match: 4. The V gene's germline CDR1 is LNHDA and CDR2 SQIVND (reference sequence). The CDR3 region has the DNA TGTGCCATCCGACAGGGCAACACCGGGGAGCTGTTTTTT. It translates to CAIRQGNTGELFF.

The rearrangement links TRBV30 to TRBJ2-7, with 9 bases identical to TRBD1. Germline lookup yields CDR1 GTSNPN and CDR2 SVGIG (reference sequence). The length of the CDR3 is 18 residues. V dropped 4 bases and J dropped 6; count of bases not matched to a gene: 22. This CDR3 reads CAWIAGTGSLQWSAEQYF. The CDR3 DNA reads as TGTGCCTGGATTGCCGGGACAGGGAGTCTGCAATGGTCTGCCGAGCAGTACTTC.

This clonotype was seen at least ten times. This chain uses TRBV27 with TRBJ2-1; D call uncertain. Trimming took 5 bases from V and 9 from J, leaving 20 bases between them. The CDR3 sequence is 15 residues long. Germline assignment: CDR1 MNHEY and CDR2 SMNVEV (reference sequence). In nucleotides, the CDR3 is TGTGCCAGCAGTCCTACAAGGGTTTTTTTCGGTGAGCAGTTCTTC. It translates to CASSPTRVFFGEQFF.

Comment on this clonotype: The CDR3 end shows no conserved phenylalanine or tryptophan, and so a read error is likely. The chain recombines TRBV20-1 with TRBJ2-2; the D gene is possibly TRBD2 (6 bases). The germline CDR1 and CDR2 sequences are DFQATT and SNEGSKA (reference sequence). This CDR3 spans 16 amino acids. Trimming removed 1 base at V and 2 bases at J, with 14 bases between. The CDR3 sequence: CSARGVEGRNTGELFL. The CDR3 region has the DNA TGCAGTGCTAGAGGAGTGGAGGGCCGTAACACCGGGGAGCTGTTTCTT.

This clonotype came up many times. This chain connects TRBV6-1 to TRBJ2-2; D is ambiguous. The CDR3 loop spans 12 amino acids. Germline V gene lookup returns CDR1 MNHNS and CDR2 SASEGT. V was shortened by 6 bases and J by 4 bases, with 6 bases between the two germline ends. This CDR3 is CASSKPTGELFF. The CDR3, as DNA: TGTGCCAGCAGCAAACCCACCGGGGAGCTGTTTTTT.

This chain joins TRBV2 and TRBJ1-2; TRBD1 matches at 9 bases. Germline loops: CDR1 SNHLY, CDR2 FYNNEI. Unmatched junction bases numbered 3, after V lost 4 bases and J lost 6 bases. The CDR3 extends over 13 amino acids. DNA for the CDR3: TGTGCCAGCAGTGGGGACAGGGTACATGGCTACACCTTC. Translating it yields CASSGDRVHGYTF.

This clonotype was picked up many times. The gene calls are TRBV13 and TRBJ2-7, with a possible D match to TRBD2 (5 bases). Trimming took 5 bases from V and 1 from J, leaving 9 bases between them. Germline V CDR1 and CDR2: PRHDT, FYEKMQ (reference sequence). The length of the CDR3 is 13 residues. The CDR3 DNA follows: TGTGCCAGCAGCCCCCAGCGGTCCTACGAGCAGTACTTC. This encodes CASSPQRSYEQYF.

As for this clonotype: Germline and junction disagree at one end, which may indicate a read error. The genes are TRBV6-1 and TRBJ2-5; D possibly corresponds to TRBD2 (6 bases). Germline CDR1 is MNHNS and CDR2 is SASEGT. The CDR3 runs to 15 residues. In nucleotides, the CDR3 is TGTGCCAGCAGTGAACTGGCGGGAAACCAAGAGGCCCAGTACTTC. It translates to CASSELAGNQEAQYF.

As regards this clonotype: This may come from a read error, since a much larger clone is one base off. The V call is TRBV28, the J call TRBJ1-5; a weak D match, TRBD1 (5 bases). Germline lookup yields CDR1 MDHEN and CDR2 SYDVKM. V was cut by 6 bases and J by 2 bases, with 11 bases left in between. The CDR3 consists of 14 residues. CDR3 residues: CASSGARGNQPQHF. CDR3 nucleotide sequence: TGTGCCAGCAGCGGGGCTCGGGGCAATCAGCCCCAGCATTTT. The full variable domain, its missing parts supplied by reference TRBV28 and TRBJ1-5, is DVKVTQSSRYLVKRTGEKVFLECVQDMDHENMFWYRQDPGLGLRLIYFSYDVKMKEKGDIPEGYSVSREKKERFSLILESASTNQTSMYLCASSGARGNQPQHFGDGTRLSIL.

This clonotype was recorded a few times. The genes are TRBV24-1 and TRBJ1-1, with TRBD1 as a possible D gene (5 bases). There are 14 residues in the CDR3. The germline V gene has CDR1 KGHDR and CDR2 SFDVKD. Deletions cut 2 bases from V and 0 bases from J, with 6 bases between. DNA for the CDR3: TGTGCCACCAGTGATTGGGGGATGAACACTGAAGCTTTCTTT. Its translation: CATSDWGMNTEAFF.

This chain's CDR3 is CAISGRGNTEAFF. CDR3 nucleotides: TGTGCCATCAGTGGCAGGGGAAACACTGAAGCTTTCTTT. The chain joins TRBV10-3 to TRBJ1-1, with D possibly TRBD1 on 6 matching bases. CDR3 length equals 13 residues. Trimming stripped 4 bases from V and 2 bases from J, with 8 bases between. Germline V gene lookup returns CDR1 ENHRY and CDR2 SYGVKD.

The table lists this clonotype with a few counts. V and J are TRBV6-1 and TRBJ1-5; the match to TRBD1 covers 7 bases. Germline CDR1 MNHNS, CDR2 SASEGT. The CDR3 totals 17 residues. Unmatched junction bases numbered 15, after V lost 5 bases and J lost 5 bases. The CDR3: CASSLSFLGRGYQPQHF. In DNA, the CDR3 is TGTGCCAGCAGTCTTAGCTTTCTAGGCAGGGGGTATCAGCCCCAGCATTTT.

Ten or more counts support this clonotype. The chain couples TRBV6-5 to TRBJ2-3; no firm D call. Between the trimmed V and J ends, which lost 2 bases and 1 base, there was a span of 10 bases. From germline, CDR1 is MNHEY and CDR2 SVGAGI. The CDR3 is made up of 15 amino acids. In nucleotides, the CDR3 is TGTGCCAGCAGTTACGCCGTACAAGGCACAGATACGCAGTATTTT. Translating gives CASSYAVQGTDTQYF.

Comment on this clonotype: This could be a read error, since a much larger clone is one nucleotide away. The chain has TRBV3-1 and TRBJ2-7; possible D gene TRBD2, 6 bases. This CDR3 is built from 13 residues. In germline, CDR1 is LGHDT, CDR2 YNNKEL (reference sequence). CDR3 nucleotide sequence: TGTGCCAGCAGCCGTGGAGGGGCCGACGAGCAGCACTTC. As protein: CASSRGGADEQHF.

This clonotype was seen at least ten times. The rearrangement joins TRBV6-1 to TRBJ2-2, with TRBD1 as a possible D gene (6 bases). Trimming left V 10 bases short and J 6 bases short, with 21 bases between. Germline V gene data show CDR1 as MNHNS and CDR2 as SASEGT. This CDR3 contains 15 residues. The CDR3 protein is CATSLVRGFSGELFF. The CDR3 DNA sequence: TGTGCCACCTCCCTGGTCAGGGGATTTTCCGGGGAGCTGTTTTTT.